The rows below give T cell receptor beta chains drawn from one sample of a study of blood T cell repertoires in COVID-19. Clones were sequenced by immunoSEQ multiplex PCR, and TCRdb holds only the in-frame ones, with some missing. The repertoire holds more than 70,000 clones, with 90% as singletons. The sample taken for sequencing was peripheral blood. Receptor source: a woman older than 75 with acute or convalescent COVID-19. CDR3s include the opening cysteine and the closing phenylalanine or tryptophan. The order of the fields is V gene, CDR3 protein.

TRBV27	CASSPTSGRVLRSTDTQYF
TRBV5-1	CASSLASGRGQETQYF
TRBV5-6	CASSSKPGQISYEQYF
TRBV18	CASSPRQGGNEKLFF
TRBV7-3	CASSLSPGAHTEAFF
TRBV7-2	CASSSRTGRYNEQFF
TRBV6-5	CASSYSRTATGELFF
TRBV12-3/TRBV12-4	CASSFRGQGKQYF
TRBV11-2	CASSALTGQVYGYTF
TRBV5-6	CASSLVSGVGTEAFF
TRBV28	CASTRGTFNTGELFF
TRBV21-1	CASSKERLRTYEQYF
TRBV13	CASSLPSGGYSTDTQYF
TRBV18	CASSPSTEAFF
TRBV5-1	CASSFELAGGYNEQFF
TRBV7-2	CASSTRGDQPQHF
TRBV21-1	CASSKELDESAIGTDTQYF